This T cell receptor beta chain was observed in a study of CD8+ T cells in alopecia areata. Study conclusions and caveats: Greater clonality was observed in lesional scalp samples, especially alopecia totalis/universalis, versus normal scalp.

This CDR3 spans 11 amino acids. CDR1 and CDR2 from the germline V gene are GTSNPN and SVGIG (reference sequence). Deletions cut 8 bases from V and 0 bases from J, with 7 bases between. In each case, RNA was isolated and then reverse transcribed into cDNA as the sequencing template. Method: immunoSEQ multiplex PCR; TCRdb's copy keeps in-frame clones and lacks some. The sample includes some 210,000 clones, more than 45% seen only once; the top ten take under 0.5%. On this clone: Its target is not known. Other DNA sequences of this sample code for an identical CDR3.

Sorted populations comprised CD4+ and CD8+ T cells obtained from PBMCs. This sequence joins TRBV30 and TRBJ1-2; D remains unclear. Sequencing was performed on CD4+ T cells sorted from blood, taken at week 0. The clonotype was recovered from a human donor with alopecia areata. The chain's CDR3 is CARGANYGYTF. The DNA for the CDR3 is TGTGCCCGCGGAGCTAACTATGGCTACACCTTC. Combining the CDR3 with reference TRBV30 and TRBJ1-2 gives the whole variable domain SQTIHQWPATLVQPVGSPLSLECTVEGTSNPNLYWYRQAAGRGLQLLFYSVGIGQISSEVPQNLSASRPQDRQFILSSKKLLLSDSGFYLCARGANYGYTFGSGTRLTVV.